The T cell receptor (beta chain) under discussion was sequenced for a study of cytomegalovirus exposure and HLA in healthy donors. On this clone itself: Its antigen is unknown.

PCR involved 60 Vbeta and 13 Jbeta primers. TCRdb's table, derived via immunoSEQ multiplex PCR, lists solely in-frame clones and lacks some. The repertoire holds 200,000 or so clones, with over 80% as singletons. CDR3 length: 15 residues. V lost 5 bases and J lost 1, with 14 bases in between. Study-level findings and limits: CMV serostatus was the sole immune exposure data available. Most likely, a cluster of highly shared sequence variants arose as a sequencing artifact. Clonal expansion was found to be greater in HLA-associated TCR beta chains than in equally common others in a later analysis.

V usage is TRBV23-1 and J usage is TRBJ1-1; perhaps TRBD1 as D (6 bases). Being an ORF, TRBV23-1 has a function that is uncertain. Sequencing was carried out using PBMCs. This receptor was taken from a man aged 40-49 years in good health and CMV-seropositive. This CDR3 is CASSTRRGRNTEAFF. Here the CDR3 DNA reads TGCGCCAGCAGTACCCGCAGGGGCAGGAACACTGAAGCTTTCTTT.